These 28 T cell receptor beta chains originate from one sample sequenced in a study of shared clonotypes between healthy human individuals. The data were produced by immunoSEQ multiplex PCR, yet TCRdb's version contains in-frame clones alone and is incomplete. The sample lists about 2.4 million clones, 90% to 95% seen once, with over 0.12% in the top ten. The sequenced sample consisted of naive CD4+ T cells sorted from blood. Subset meaning: CD45RA+ positively selected. The receptors here all came from a man aged 18 to 30 in good health.

V and J are TRBV9 and TRBJ2-7; 8 positions match TRBD1. This CDR3 region has 18 residues. V was clipped by 0 bases and J by 5 bases; unmatched bases: 16. Germline loops: CDR1 SGDLS, CDR2 YYNGEE. In DNA, the CDR3 is TGTGCCAGCAGCGTAGCCCCGGGATCGGGCAGGGGGCCCGACGAGCAGTACTTC. This sequence encodes CASSVAPGSGRGPDEQYF.

V usage is TRBV18 and J usage is TRBJ2-3; D call uncertain. This CDR3 contains 12 residues. Germline V gives CDR1 KGHSH, CDR2 LQKENI. V shed 3 bases and J shed 3 bases, with 4 bases lying between them. DNA for the CDR3: TGTGCCAGCTCACCGTGGACAGATACGCAGTATTTT. It yields the protein CASSPWTDTQYF.

The J gene is TRBJ2-3, the V gene TRBV4-3, with D maybe TRBD1 (6 bases). The CDR3 length is 16 residues. Trimming stripped 2 bases from V and 1 base from J, with 13 bases between. Germline assignment: CDR1 LGHNA and CDR2 YSLEER. The CDR3 sequence is CASSQTGKRGTDTQYF. The CDR3 nucleotides are TGCGCCAGCAGCCAAACAGGGAAAAGGGGCACAGATACGCAGTATTTT.

The gene calls are TRBV5-6 and TRBJ2-5; no clear D. Deletions cut 5 bases from V and 2 bases from J, with 13 bases between. In germline, CDR1 is SGHDT, CDR2 YYEEEE. The CDR3 covers 14 residues. CDR3 coding DNA: TGTGCCAGCAGTTTTGGACGGGCACAAGAGACCCAGTACTTC. Translated, it gives CASSFGRAQETQYF.

The V gene is TRBV7-2, the J gene TRBJ2-5, with unresolved D. The CDR3 is 17 amino acids. The germline V gene encodes CDR1 SGHTA and CDR2 FQGNSA. V dropped 3 bases and J dropped 3 bases, with 20 bases sitting between them. CDR3 sequence: CASSLVGRRVSKETQYF. The CDR3, as DNA: TGTGCCAGCAGCTTGGTCGGACGTCGGGTGTCGAAAGAGACCCAGTACTTC.

The J gene is TRBJ2-5, the V gene TRBV15; 7 positions match TRBD2. Looked up from germline, CDR1 is LNHNV and CDR2 is YYDKDF (reference sequence). This CDR3 spans 16 amino acids. The V and J ends lost 1 base and 4 bases, in that order; junction bases with no gene match: 9. The CDR3 is CATSRGDYQGGETQYF. Here the CDR3 DNA reads TGTGCCACCAGCAGAGGGGACTACCAAGGTGGAGAGACCCAGTACTTC.

The chain combines TRBV10-2 with TRBJ2-1; TRBD2 matches 9 bases. Per the germline V gene, CDR1 is WSHSY and CDR2 is SAAADI. V was clipped by 4 bases and J by 5 bases; unmatched bases: 6. The CDR3 totals 15 residues. The CDR3: CASSGSAGGDNEQFF. CDR3 bases: TGCGCCAGCAGTGGGTCGGCGGGGGGGGACAATGAGCAGTTCTTC.

This chain uses TRBV10-3 with TRBJ1-4; 9 bases agree with TRBD1. Per germline, CDR1 ENHRY and CDR2 SYGVKD. J gave up 4 bases and V 10 bases, and 7 bases lay outside the gene matches. This CDR3 is built from 14 residues. The CDR3 loop reads CATTEGQGNEKLFF. The CDR3 coding sequence is TGTGCCACTACTGAGGGACAGGGTAATGAAAAACTGTTTTTT.

The chain has TRBV9 and TRBJ2-1, with no clear D. CDR3 length equals 13 residues. V dropped 0 bases and J dropped 14 bases, with 15 bases sitting between them. Germline CDR1 and CDR2: SGDLS and YYNGEE. The CDR3 DNA is TGTGCCAGCAGCGTAGAGGGCAGGTCTACAGAGTTCTTC. Protein product: CASSVEGRSTEFF.

This clone is a singleton in its sample. This specimen includes other DNA sequences encoding the same CDR3. J is TRBJ2-7 and V is TRBV19; 10 bases map to TRBD2. Germline V gene sequence: CDR1 LNHDA, CDR2 SQIVND (reference sequence). The CDR3 is made up of 14 amino acids. Trimming removed 4 bases from V and 2 bases from J; junction bases left unmatched: 2. The CDR3 here is CASSTLAGAYEQYF. CDR3 nucleotide sequence: TGTGCCAGTAGTACCCTAGCGGGAGCCTACGAGCAGTACTTC.

This clone was recorded once. The chain has TRBV15 and TRBJ2-3; D possibly corresponds to TRBD2 (6 bases). From germline, CDR1 is LNHNV and CDR2 YYDKDF (reference sequence). The CDR3 spans 14 residues. The V end was cut by 3 bases, the J end by 2 bases, with 9 bases between. In DNA form, the CDR3 reads TGTGCCACCAGCAGGAGGGAGGACACAGATACGCAGTATTTT. Translation gives CATSRREDTDTQYF.

The gene calls are TRBV5-5 and TRBJ1-5, with 9 bases matching TRBD1. Germline V CDR1 and CDR2: SGHKS, YYEKEE (reference sequence). V was clipped by 6 bases and J by 6 bases; unmatched bases: 13. The CDR3 is made up of 16 amino acids. CDR3 loop: CASTGGVGQGSQPQHF. CDR3 nucleotides: TGTGCCAGCACCGGAGGGGTGGGACAGGGAAGTCAGCCCCAGCATTTT.

Note on this clone: Other DNA sequences in the same sample also yield this CDR3. V gene TRBV6-5 combines with J gene TRBJ1-3, with D unresolved. The CDR3 loop spans 15 amino acids. From germline, CDR1 is MNHEY and CDR2 SVGAGI. Between the trimmed V and J ends, which lost 0 bases and 1 base, there was a span of 7 bases. CDR3 sequence (DNA): TGTGCCAGCAGTTACTCCGGCTCTTCTGGAAACACCATATATTTT. This gives the protein CASSYSGSSGNTIYF.

The rearrangement uses TRBV18 and TRBJ1-3, with a weak D call TRBD1 (5 bases). The V end was cut by 6 bases, the J end by 4 bases, with 16 bases between. CDR1 is KGHSH, CDR2 LQKENI, per germline. There are 15 residues in the CDR3. The CDR3 DNA sequence: TGTGCCAGCTCGCCCCTCGGGGGGGACGGAAACACCATATATTTT. It is translated as CASSPLGGDGNTIYF.

Notes on this clone: Within the sample, other DNA sequences also encode this same CDR3. The gene calls are TRBV29-1 and TRBJ2-2; D is unresolved. Trimming shortened V by 3 bases and J by 2 bases, and 4 bases separated the two germline ends. The CDR3 is made up of 12 amino acids. The germline V gene has CDR1 SQVTM and CDR2 ANQGSEA. DNA of the CDR3: TGCAGCGTTGACGGTAACACCGGGGAGCTGTTTTTT. Its translation is CSVDGNTGELFF.

The CDR3 spells CASSFSLETQYF. The CDR3, as DNA: TGTGCCAGCAGCTTCTCTTTAGAGACCCAGTACTTC. The J gene is TRBJ2-5, the V gene TRBV11-2; D is undetermined. V was cut by 3 bases and J by 4 bases, with 6 bases left in between. Germline lookup yields CDR1 SGHAT and CDR2 FQNNGV. The CDR3 runs 12 residues. The whole variable domain, filled in from reference TRBV11-2 and TRBJ2-5, reads EAGVAQSPRYKIIEKRQSVAFWCNPISGHATLYWYQQILGQGPKLLIQFQNNGVVDDSQLPKDRFSAERLKGVDSTLKIQPAKLEDSAVYLCASSFSLETQYFGPGTRLLVL.

The chain uses TRBV5-4 and TRBJ1-2; D is perhaps TRBD1 (5 bases). Trimming stripped 4 bases from V and 0 bases from J, with 13 bases between. Germline values: CDR1 SGHNT, CDR2 YYREEE (reference sequence). This CDR3 is built from 15 residues. The CDR3 coding sequence is TGTGCCAGCAGCCGGGCAGGGACGACTAACTATGGCTACACCTTC. It translates to CASSRAGTTNYGYTF.

The chain combines TRBV7-9 with TRBJ2-2; 11 bases line up with TRBD1. The CDR3 is 15 residues long. The germline V gene has CDR1 SEHNR and CDR2 FQNEAQ (reference sequence). The junction had 3 bases not matched to a gene; V was cut back by 3 bases and J by 6 bases. The CDR3 protein is CASSFLGQGAGELFF. The CDR3 DNA sequence: TGTGCCAGCAGCTTTCTGGGACAGGGGGCCGGGGAGCTGTTTTTT.

This clone is a singleton in its sample. The chain carries TRBV19 and TRBJ2-2; 10 nucleotides align to TRBD1. CDR3 length: 14 amino acids. Trimming cost V 6 bases and J 5 bases; bases outside gene matches: 3. Germline CDR1 and CDR2: LNHDA and SQIVND (reference sequence). CDR3 DNA sequence: TGTGCCAGTAGAGGACAGGGGGTTACCGGGGAGCTGTTTTTT. Protein sequence: CASRGQGVTGELFF.

V and J are TRBV4-1 and TRBJ2-1; the D gene could be TRBD1 or TRBD2 (5 bases each). The V gene's germline CDR1 is MGHRA and CDR2 YSYEKL. The CDR3 consists of 11 residues. Trimming left V 8 bases short and J 10 bases short, with 12 bases between. CDR3: CASHGAREQFF. In DNA form, the CDR3 reads TGCGCCAGCCACGGGGCTCGGGAGCAGTTCTTC.

This clone is a singleton in its sample. This chain connects TRBV6-1 to TRBJ1-4; D not certain. The V gene lost 2 bases and the J gene lost 0 bases, with 16 bases spanning the gap. This CDR3 has 18 residues. Per germline, CDR1 MNHNS and CDR2 SASEGT. CDR3 sequence: CASSESYVFAATNEKLFF. The CDR3 DNA reads as TGTGCCAGCAGTGAATCCTATGTTTTCGCAGCAACTAATGAAAAACTGTTTTTT.

The V call is TRBV27, the J call TRBJ2-7, with TRBD1 identical over 7 bases. V trimming: 6 bases; J trimming: 0 bases; junction bases outside the gene matches: 5. Germline V gives CDR1 MNHEY, CDR2 SMNVEV (reference sequence). This CDR3 region has 14 residues. The CDR3 DNA follows: TGTGCCAGCAGGGGGACAGTCAGCTCCTACGAGCAGTACTTC. Protein product: CASRGTVSSYEQYF.

V is TRBV5-4 and J is TRBJ1-6; possibly TRBD1 for D (6 bases). CDR3 length equals 14 residues. Deletions cut 0 bases from V and 6 bases from J, with 7 bases between. CDR1 is SGHNT, CDR2 YYREEE, per germline (reference sequence). CDR3 DNA sequence: TGTGCCAGCAGCTTGGAACAGGGTAATTCACCCCTCCACTTT. It encodes CASSLEQGNSPLHF.

This clone has only one observation. This chain connects TRBV6-6 to TRBJ2-7; TRBD1 matches 8 bases. V lost 4 bases and J lost 2; bases outside the gene matches: 7. From germline, CDR1 is MNHNY and CDR2 SVGAGI (reference sequence). CDR3 size: 15 residues. The CDR3 is CASSSPGTGTYEQYF. The CDR3 nucleotides read TGTGCCAGCAGTTCGCCCGGGACAGGTACCTACGAGCAGTACTTC.

The rearrangement uses TRBV5-4 and TRBJ2-7; D unresolved. In germline, CDR1 is SGHNT, CDR2 YYREEE (reference sequence). Between the trimmed V and J ends, which lost 0 bases and 0 bases, there was a span of 13 bases. The CDR3 length is 16 residues. The CDR3 sequence is CASSLGGAPSSYEQYF. The DNA of the CDR3 is TGTGCCAGCAGCTTGGGAGGAGCGCCTAGCTCCTACGAGCAGTACTTC.

The V call is TRBV19, the J call TRBJ1-6; weak D call: TRBD1 (5 bases). The V and J ends lost 6 bases and 7 bases respectively, with 13 bases between them. CDR3 size: 14 residues. Germline-derived CDR1 and CDR2 are LNHDA and SQIVND (reference sequence). For the CDR3, the DNA is TGTGCCAGTAGGGCTCAGGGTACCAATTCACCCCTCCACTTT. Translating it yields CASRAQGTNSPLHF. Based on the CDR3 plus reference TRBV19 and TRBJ1-6, the full variable domain is DGGITQSPKYLFRKEGQNVTLSCEQNLNHDAMYWYRQDPGQGLRLIYYSQIVNDFQKGDIAEGYSVSREKKESFPLTVTSAQKNPTAFYLCASRAQGTNSPLHFGNGTRLTVT.

This rearrangement joins TRBV30 to TRBJ2-7, with D possibly matching TRBD1 (6 bases). V was shortened by 5 bases and J by 2 bases, with 13 bases between the two germline ends. The germline CDR1 and CDR2 sequences are GTSNPN and SVGIG (reference sequence). This CDR3 spans 13 amino acids. CDR3 protein: CAWGNQGTYEQYF. CDR3 nucleotides: TGTGCCTGGGGGAACCAGGGGACCTACGAGCAGTACTTC.

The chain has TRBV28 and TRBJ2-7; 9 bases match TRBD2. After removal of 5 bases from V and 3 bases from J, the junction contained 17 bases not matched to a gene. Germline assignment: CDR1 MDHEN and CDR2 SYDVKM. CDR3 length equals 18 residues. In DNA, the CDR3 is TGTGCCAGCAGTCTCAATAAGGGGGGTAGCGGGAGTTTCTACGAGCAGTACTTC. It encodes CASSLNKGGSGSFYEQYF. The full variable domain, its missing parts supplied by reference TRBV28 and TRBJ2-7, is DVKVTQSSRYLVKRTGEKVFLECVQDMDHENMFWYRQDPGLGLRLIYFSYDVKMKEKGDIPEGYSVSREKKERFSLILESASTNQTSMYLCASSLNKGGSGSFYEQYFGPGTRLTVT.